A single sample gave rise to the 29 T cell receptor beta chains below, sequenced in a study of CD8+ T cells in alopecia areata. RNA was extracted and reverse transcribed into cDNA as the sequencing template. Data came from immunoSEQ multiplex PCR; TCRdb stores just in-frame clones and leaves some out. The sample yields fewer than 110,000 clones, 55% to 70% seen once. The treatment: oral pan-JAK inhibitor, 5-10 mg twice daily. The sequenced sample was CD8+ T cells sorted from blood, obtained at approximately week 55, from a patient treated with tofacitinib. Receptors originate from a human donor with alopecia areata.

This chain links TRBV15 with TRBJ2-4, with 10 bases matching TRBD1. Germline-derived CDR1 and CDR2 are LNHNV and YYDKDF (reference sequence). The ends lost 5 bases at V and 6 bases at J; junction bases unmatched: 10. The CDR3 consists of 16 residues. The CDR3 DNA reads TGTGCCACCAGCGGTTCGACAGGGGGCTTGGGAAACATTCAGTACTTC. Translated: CATSGSTGGLGNIQYF.

This clone was observed a few times. This chain links TRBV19 with TRBJ2-1; unclear D gene. Germline V lookup: CDR1 LNHDA, CDR2 SQIVND (reference sequence). The V end was cut by 5 bases, the J end by 9 bases, with 17 bases between. This CDR3 comprises 14 residues. CDR3 amino acids: CASSDSLRRSEQFF. Here the CDR3 DNA reads TGTGCCAGTAGTGACTCCCTGCGTAGGAGTGAGCAGTTCTTC.

The chain joins TRBV6-6 to TRBJ2-3, with a weak D call TRBD2 (5 bases). This CDR3 is built from 13 residues. V gave up 6 bases and J gave up 3 bases, with 10 bases separating them. CDR1 and CDR2 (germline): MNHNY, SVGAGI (reference sequence). This chain's CDR3 is CASSPGLTDTQYF. The DNA for the CDR3 is TGTGCCAGCAGCCCCGGACTGACAGATACGCAGTATTTT.

V gene TRBV7-9 combines with J gene TRBJ2-2; D not resolved. Germline-derived CDR1 and CDR2 are SEHNR and FQNEAQ (reference sequence). V was trimmed by 3 bases and J by 1 base, leaving 6 bases between them. The CDR3 runs 14 residues. The CDR3 nucleotides read TGTGCCAGCAGCTTCCCGGGGAACACCGGGGAGCTGTTTTTT. Translated, it gives CASSFPGNTGELFF.

This chain connects TRBV30 to TRBJ1-3, with a possible D match to TRBD1 (5 bases). The V gene's germline CDR1 is GTSNPN and CDR2 SVGIG (reference sequence). V lost 3 bases and J lost 0, with 9 bases in between. The CDR3 sequence is 14 residues long. The CDR3 loop is CAWSPGGSGNTIYF. The CDR3, as DNA: TGTGCCTGGAGCCCGGGGGGCTCTGGAAACACCATATATTTT. The full variable domain, rest sourced from reference TRBV30 and TRBJ1-3, is SQTIHQWPATLVQPVGSPLSLECTVEGTSNPNLYWYRQAAGRGLQLLFYSVGIGQISSEVPQNLSASRPQDRQFILSSKKLLLSDSGFYLCAWSPGGSGNTIYFGEGSWLTVV.

V gene TRBV25-1 combines with J gene TRBJ2-5; D is uncertain. This CDR3 has 13 residues. Germline assignment: CDR1 MGHDK and CDR2 SYGVNS. V lost 4 bases and J 2 bases, leaving 8 bases between the germline ends. The CDR3 loop is CASSVSLQETQYF. Here the CDR3 DNA reads TGTGCCAGCAGTGTGTCACTGCAAGAGACCCAGTACTTC.

A few counts support this clone. This chain links TRBV29-1 with TRBJ2-7, with a possible D match to TRBD1 (6 bases). The germline CDR1 and CDR2 sequences are SQVTM and ANQGSEA. Between the trimmed V and J ends, which lost 5 bases and 6 bases, there was a span of 14 bases. CDR3 size: 12 residues. The CDR3 protein is CSVPGDNGEQYF. The CDR3 coding sequence is TGCAGCGTTCCCGGGGACAATGGCGAGCAGTACTTC.

The genes are TRBV29-1 and TRBJ1-3; tentative D call: TRBD1 (5 bases). Germline V gene sequence: CDR1 SQVTM, CDR2 ANQGSEA. Deletions cut 2 bases from V and 4 bases from J, with 15 bases between. This CDR3 has 15 amino acids. CDR3 nucleotide sequence: TGCAGCGTTGAATCATTGGGCAGGGCCGGAAACACCATATATTTT. It codes for CSVESLGRAGNTIYF.

In this sample, this clone turned up a few times. The rearrangement uses TRBV15 and TRBJ1-1; D might be TRBD1 (5 bases). The CDR3 loop spans 15 amino acids. Germline V CDR1 and CDR2: LNHNV, YYDKDF (reference sequence). V dropped 0 bases and J dropped 4 bases, with 12 bases sitting between them. CDR3 sequence (DNA): TGTGCCACCAGCAGAGAGTCAGGGTGGGGCACTGAAGCTTTCTTT. Its protein is CATSRESGWGTEAFF.

The J gene is TRBJ2-3, the V gene TRBV30, with TRBD2 matching 7 bases. CDR1 is GTSNPN and CDR2 is SVGIG in the germline V gene (reference sequence). The junction had 7 bases not matched to a gene; V was cut back by 2 bases and J by 2 bases. The CDR3 spans 15 residues. The CDR3 here is CAWSLPGLNTDTQYF. As DNA, the CDR3 is TGTGCCTGGAGTCTGCCGGGACTAAACACAGATACGCAGTATTTT. Filled out from reference TRBV30 and TRBJ2-3, the complete variable domain reads SQTIHQWPATLVQPVGSPLSLECTVEGTSNPNLYWYRQAAGRGLQLLFYSVGIGQISSEVPQNLSASRPQDRQFILSSKKLLLSDSGFYLCAWSLPGLNTDTQYFGPGTRLTVL.

The chain carries TRBV25-1 and TRBJ2-1; the D is unclear. The CDR3 totals 10 residues. The V gene lost 6 bases and the J gene lost 7 bases, with 4 bases spanning the gap. Germline loops: CDR1 MGHDK, CDR2 SYGVNS. Here the CDR3 DNA reads TGTGCCAGCAGCCTTAATGAGCAGTTCTTC. It codes for CASSLNEQFF.

The chain joins TRBV25-1 to TRBJ1-2; D is unresolved. CDR1 and CDR2 (germline): MGHDK, SYGVNS. The V end lost 3 bases, the J end lost 3 bases, and 20 bases lay between the germline ends. This CDR3 region has 17 residues. The CDR3 sequence is CASSDPVASPSDYGYTF. CDR3 nucleotides: TGTGCCAGCAGTGACCCCGTGGCATCTCCTTCGGACTATGGCTACACCTTC.

The V and J genes are TRBV13 and TRBJ1-2; a weak D match, TRBD1 (5 bases). The CDR3 has 13 residues. Trimming stripped 5 bases from V and 8 bases from J, with 15 bases between. In germline, CDR1 is PRHDT, CDR2 FYEKMQ (reference sequence). The CDR3 region is CASSGMLRDGYTF. Here the CDR3 DNA reads TGTGCCAGCAGCGGAATGCTCAGGGACGGCTACACCTTC.

The chain combines TRBV11-2 with TRBJ2-1, with a tentative D call TRBD1 (5 bases). The CDR3 is 14 amino acids. Germline V gene lookup returns CDR1 SGHAT and CDR2 FQNNGV. V was cut by 5 bases and J by 4 bases, with 12 bases left in between. In DNA, the CDR3 is TGTGCCAGCAGCCTACCTGCAGGGTACAATGAGCAGTTCTTC. The encoded protein is CASSLPAGYNEQFF.

The rearrangement joins TRBV27 to TRBJ2-1; a weak D match, TRBD1 (6 bases). This CDR3 spans 15 amino acids. Deletions cut 2 bases from V and 4 bases from J, with 12 bases between. The germline V gene has CDR1 MNHEY and CDR2 SMNVEV (reference sequence). The CDR3 here is CASSLMGAGYNEQFF. The CDR3, as DNA: TGTGCCAGCAGTTTAATGGGGGCCGGATACAATGAGCAGTTCTTC.

The gene calls are TRBV27 and TRBJ2-5; perhaps TRBD2 as D (7 bases). Gene TRBJ2-7 matches the end of the DNA better, so the J call may be wrong. The germline V gene has CDR1 MNHEY and CDR2 SMNVEV (reference sequence). There are 14 residues in the CDR3. Here the CDR3 DNA reads TGTGCCAGCAGTTGGGGGGGCCGGGGCTACGAGCAGTACTTC. This codes for CASSWGGRGYEQYF.

This clone was detected a few times. This CDR3 reads CASSLATKETQYF. DNA for the CDR3: TGTGCCAGCAGCTTAGCCACGAAAGAGACCCAGTACTTC. This sequence joins TRBV7-9 and TRBJ2-5; no clear D gene. The germline gives CDR1 SEHNR, CDR2 FQNEAQ (reference sequence). This CDR3 comprises 13 residues. Trimming removed 0 bases at V and 3 bases at J, with 5 bases between. The full variable domain, in which reference TRBV7-9 and TRBJ2-5 provide the parts outside the CDR3, is DTGVSQNPRHKITKRGQNVTFRCDPISEHNRLYWYRQTLGQGPEFLTYFQNEAQLEKSRLLSDRFSAERPKGSFSTLEIQRTEQGDSAMYLCASSLATKETQYFGPGTRLLVL.

The chain has TRBV29-1 and TRBJ1-2, with TRBD1 identical over 7 bases. This CDR3 is 13 amino acids long. Germline trimming cut 3 bases from V and 8 bases from J; bases unmatched to any gene: 9. The germline V gene encodes CDR1 SQVTM and CDR2 ANQGSEA. The CDR3 is CSVDRGRLWGYTF. CDR3 DNA: TGCAGCGTTGATAGGGGGCGATTGTGGGGCTACACCTTC.

This clone was counted only a few times. The chain links TRBV5-1 to TRBJ1-1, with a tentative D call TRBD1 (5 bases). V lost 0 bases to trimming and J lost 6 bases, with 18 bases between them. The CDR3 consists of 16 residues. Germline V gene lookup returns CDR1 SGHRS and CDR2 YFSETQ. CDR3 loop: CASSLEGAGLDSEAFF. CDR3 nucleotides: TGCGCCAGCAGCTTGGAAGGTGCAGGGTTGGACTCTGAAGCTTTCTTT.

V is TRBV29-1 and J is TRBJ2-2; the D gene is possibly TRBD2 (6 bases). V was clipped by 3 bases and J by 6 bases, with 8 bases between them. Looked up from germline, CDR1 is SQVTM and CDR2 is ANQGSEA. The CDR3 is 12 amino acids. CDR3 residues: CSVEEGPGELFF. CDR3 DNA sequence: TGCAGCGTTGAGGAGGGCCCCGGGGAGCTGTTTTTT.

The gene calls are TRBV4-1 and TRBJ2-1; 7 nucleotides line up with TRBD1. With 1 base clipped from V and 5 bases from J, the junction kept 5 bases outside the gene matches. The CDR3 loop spans 15 amino acids. Per the germline V gene, CDR1 is MGHRA and CDR2 is YSYEKL. As DNA, the CDR3 is TGCGCCAGCAGCCAAGGACAGGGCCTAGACAATGAGCAGTTCTTC. It is translated as CASSQGQGLDNEQFF.

This clone has a handful of counts. The rearrangement uses TRBV13 and TRBJ2-7, with a weak D call TRBD2 (5 bases). This CDR3 has 16 amino acids. The V and J ends lost 7 bases and 3 bases respectively, with 22 bases between them. The germline gives CDR1 PRHDT, CDR2 FYEKMQ (reference sequence). CDR3 nucleotide sequence: TGTGCCAGCACCACAAGGGTCCTAAGAGAGGGCTACGAGCAGTACTTC. It specifies CASTTRVLREGYEQYF.

The chain couples TRBV5-1 to TRBJ2-6; unclear D gene. Germline assignment: CDR1 SGHRS and CDR2 YFSETQ. The CDR3 length is 14 residues. V lost 1 base and J lost 3, with 5 bases in between. CDR3 protein: CASSLYVGANVLTF. DNA of the CDR3: TGCGCCAGCAGCTTGTATGTTGGGGCCAACGTCCTGACTTTC.

The chain couples TRBV4-1 to TRBJ2-7; no firm D call. The CDR3 totals 12 residues. Per the germline V gene, CDR1 is MGHRA and CDR2 is YSYEKL. V was cut by 0 bases and J by 4 bases, with 4 bases left in between. The DNA for the CDR3 is TGCGCCAGCAGCCAAGAGGGGTACGAGCAGTACTTC. It yields the protein CASSQEGYEQYF.

This clone was observed a handful of times. The gene calls are TRBV27 and TRBJ2-3; no firm D call. This CDR3 is built from 13 residues. Germline CDR1 MNHEY, CDR2 SMNVEV (reference sequence). Between the trimmed V and J ends, which lost 2 bases and 3 bases, there was a span of 6 bases. The CDR3 nucleotides read TGTGCCAGCAGTTTAGGCCGGACAGATACGCAGTATTTT. It encodes CASSLGRTDTQYF.

This sequence joins TRBV9 and TRBJ2-7; D is perhaps TRBD1 or TRBD2 (5 bases each). The germline V and J ends were trimmed by 5 bases and 3 bases, with 21 bases remaining between them. Germline V gives CDR1 SGDLS, CDR2 YYNGEE. This CDR3 spans 16 amino acids. CDR3 region: CASSLGHRDPLYEQYF. CDR3 nucleotide sequence: TGTGCCAGCAGTTTAGGACACCGGGACCCCCTCTACGAGCAGTACTTC.

The chain has TRBV30 and TRBJ2-7; TRBD2 might be the D (6 bases). Deletions cut 0 bases from V and 4 bases from J, with 13 bases between. The CDR3 covers 14 residues. Germline lookup yields CDR1 GTSNPN and CDR2 SVGIG (reference sequence). CDR3 sequence (DNA): TGTGCCTGGAGTGTACGGGAGACAGCATACGAGCAGTACTTC. It yields the protein CAWSVRETAYEQYF.

DNA for the CDR3: TGTGCCAGCAGCGCGACAGGAAGAAATGGCTACACCTTC. Protein product: CASSATGRNGYTF. This chain links TRBV7-3 with TRBJ1-2; a possible D gene is TRBD1 (6 bases). This CDR3 is 13 amino acids long. Germline V gene sequence: CDR1 SGHTA, CDR2 FQGTGA. Trimming shortened V by 5 bases and J by 6 bases, and 13 bases separated the two germline ends.

The CDR3 region has the DNA TGTGCCAGCAGTAGACTAGCTGGCACAGATACGCAGTATTTT. Translated, it gives CASSRLAGTDTQYF. The genes are TRBV2 and TRBJ2-3; TRBD2 matches 7 bases. V gave up 5 bases and J gave up 1 base; unmatched junction bases: 3. This CDR3 has 14 amino acids. Looked up from germline, CDR1 is SNHLY and CDR2 is FYNNEI.